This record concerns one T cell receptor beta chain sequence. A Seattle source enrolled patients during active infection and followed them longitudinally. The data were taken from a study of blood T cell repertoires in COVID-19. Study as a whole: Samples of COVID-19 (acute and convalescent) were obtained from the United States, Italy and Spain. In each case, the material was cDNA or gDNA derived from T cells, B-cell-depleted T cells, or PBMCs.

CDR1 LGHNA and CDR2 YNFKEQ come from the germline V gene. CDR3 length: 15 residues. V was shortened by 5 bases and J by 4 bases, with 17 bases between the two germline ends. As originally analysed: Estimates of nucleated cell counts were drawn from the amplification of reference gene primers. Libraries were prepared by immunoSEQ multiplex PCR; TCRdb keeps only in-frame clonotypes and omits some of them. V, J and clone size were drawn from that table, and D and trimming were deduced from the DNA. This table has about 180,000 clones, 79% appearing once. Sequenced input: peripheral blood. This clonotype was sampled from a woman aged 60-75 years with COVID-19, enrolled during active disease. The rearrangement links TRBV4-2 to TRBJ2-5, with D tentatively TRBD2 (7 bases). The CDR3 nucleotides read TGTGCCAGCAGCTTAGAAGGGGGGGGCTTAGAGACCCAGTACTTC. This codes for CASSLEGGGLETQYF.